The 12 T cell receptor beta chains presented below share a single source sample, sequenced in a study of CD8 T cells in ankylosing spondylitis. TCRdb reprocessed the 5' RACE reads via MiXCR and lists one record per CDR3 protein. The table shows about 200,000 distinct CDR3 sequences, with about a quarter occurring only once. Material for sequencing was blood, either unsorted or a sorted T cell fraction (not recorded which). These receptors came from a male donor with ankylosing spondylitis or in good health (not recorded which).

This clonotype was counted many times. The rearrangement uses TRBV14 and TRBJ2-7, with 9 bases aligning to TRBD2. The CDR3 covers 16 residues. V gave up 3 bases and J gave up 5 bases; unmatched junction bases: 11. CDR1 is SGHDN, CDR2 FVKESK, per germline. The DNA of the CDR3 is TGTGCCAGCAGCCAGCAAGGACTAGCGAAAGGGAACGAGCAGTACTTC. Amino acid sequence: CASSQQGLAKGNEQYF.

This clonotype came up many times. The chain links TRBV20-1 to TRBJ1-2, with D unclear. V was clipped by 1 base and J by 2 bases, with 5 bases between them. Germline V gene lookup returns CDR1 DFQATT and CDR2 SNEGSKA (reference sequence). The CDR3 has 12 residues. The chain's CDR3 is CSARVGNYGYTF. CDR3 DNA sequence: TGCAGTGCTAGAGTAGGGAACTATGGCTACACCTTC.

This clonotype was found many times. The chain joins TRBV12-3 or TRBV12-4 to TRBJ2-7; D is unresolved. Trimming stripped 1 base from V and 2 bases from J, with 6 bases between. This CDR3 spans 13 amino acids. The CDR3 is CASSLGQPYEQYF. CDR3 in DNA: TGTGCCAGCAGTTTAGGGCAGCCCTACGAGCAGTACTTC.

This clonotype was observed many times. In nucleotides, the CDR3 is TGTGCCAGCTCACCGGGCGGCAGATTCACAGATACGCAGTATTTT. Its protein product is CASSPGGRFTDTQYF. This sequence joins TRBV18 and TRBJ2-3; D unclear. CDR1 KGHSH and CDR2 LQKENI come from the germline V gene. Trimming removed 3 bases at V and 2 bases at J, with 12 bases between. The CDR3 totals 15 residues.

The gene calls are TRBV29-1 and TRBJ2-2, with TRBD1 identical over 7 bases. V dropped 7 bases and J dropped 3; count of bases not matched to a gene: 8. The CDR3 extends over 14 amino acids. Germline loops: CDR1 SQVTM, CDR2 ANQGSEA. The CDR3 nucleotides read TGCAGCGCTTGGACAGGATCTTACACCGGGGAGCTGTTTTTT. Translated: CSAWTGSYTGELFF.

This chain connects TRBV20-1 to TRBJ2-1; 8 bases line up with TRBD2. This CDR3 is built from 15 residues. Germline V gene data show CDR1 as DFQATT and CDR2 as SNEGSKA (reference sequence). V was pared by 5 bases and J by 2 bases, with 8 bases of the junction left unmatched. The CDR3 coding sequence is TGCAGTGCTCCGCGGGTAGCGGGGACCTACAATGAGCAGTTCTTC. This encodes CSAPRVAGTYNEQFF.

At least ten counts were recorded for this clonotype. The V call is TRBV11-2, the J call TRBJ2-7; TRBD1 or TRBD2 may be the D gene (5 bases each). The germline V gene has CDR1 SGHAT and CDR2 FQNNGV. CDR3 size: 16 residues. Trimming took 4 bases from V and 3 from J, leaving 19 bases between them. The CDR3 DNA sequence: TGTGCCAGCAGCTATTCATCGGAGGACACGGGCTACGAGCAGTACTTC. This translates into CASSYSSEDTGYEQYF.

At least ten counts were recorded for this clonotype. The chain carries TRBV5-1 and TRBJ2-7; unclear D gene. CDR3 length: 14 residues. Per the germline V gene, CDR1 is SGHRS and CDR2 is YFSETQ. V was shortened by 0 bases and J by 5 bases, with 12 bases between the two germline ends. DNA for the CDR3: TGCGCCAGCAGCTTGGGGGATATCGTTCACGAGCAGTACTTC. This sequence encodes CASSLGDIVHEQYF.

The gene calls are TRBV12-3 or TRBV12-4 and TRBJ2-3, with D unresolved. The V gene lost 3 bases and the J gene lost 9 bases, with 13 bases spanning the gap. The CDR3 is 13 amino acids. CDR3 amino acids: CASSFPRRETQYF. The DNA of the CDR3 is TGTGCCAGCAGTTTCCCGCGTAGAGAAACGCAGTATTTT.

The rearrangement links TRBV20-1 to TRBJ2-1; 11 bases match TRBD2. Trimming removed 6 bases from V and 0 bases from J; junction bases left unmatched: 4. The germline V gene has CDR1 DFQATT and CDR2 SNEGSKA (reference sequence). This CDR3 region has 15 residues. CDR3: CSASLAGGSYNEQFF. CDR3 sequence (DNA): TGCAGTGCCTCTCTAGCGGGAGGCTCCTACAATGAGCAGTTCTTC.

The chain has TRBV6-2 or TRBV6-3 and TRBJ2-7; a possible D gene is TRBD2 (6 bases). Between the trimmed V and J ends, which lost 7 bases and 3 bases, there was a span of 16 bases. Germline V lookup: CDR1 MNHEY, CDR2 SVGEGT. This CDR3 is built from 14 residues. DNA for the CDR3: TGTGCCAGCAAGTACCGGGGGTCCGGCTACGAGCAGTACTTC. Residues: CASKYRGSGYEQYF.

This clonotype was recorded many times. This chain connects TRBV20-1 to TRBJ2-1, with 12 nucleotides matching TRBD2. Trimming at V came to 5 bases and at J to 4 bases, leaving 3 bases not matched to a gene. Germline assignment: CDR1 DFQATT and CDR2 SNEGSKA (reference sequence). The CDR3 sequence is 14 residues long. The CDR3 is CSAETSGSYNEQFF. CDR3 DNA sequence: TGCAGTGCTGAGACTAGCGGGAGTTACAATGAGCAGTTCTTC.